The 22 T cell receptor beta chains below all came from one sample that was sequenced in a study of memory CD4+ T cells and cytomegalovirus serostatus. Profiling relied on immunoSEQ multiplex PCR, and the TCRdb table lists in-frame clones only, not all of them. The table shows some 45,000 clones, with about 70% occurring only once. Single viable CD3+CD4+CD8-CD45RO+ cells were sorted as the memory CD4+ T cells. Sequencing was carried out using memory CD4+ T cells from blood. All receptors derive from an adult in good health and CMV-seropositive.

The V and J genes are TRBV27 and TRBJ1-5; perhaps TRBD1 as D (5 bases). The CDR3 length is 15 residues. CDR1 and CDR2 (germline): MNHEY, SMNVEV (reference sequence). Trimming pared 3 bases from V and 5 bases from J, leaving 14 bases between. CDR3 bases: TGTGCCAGCAGTTTCCTAGACAGAATAGATCAGCCCCAGCATTTT. This sequence encodes CASSFLDRIDQPQHF.

This clone was recorded once. This chain uses TRBV7-3 with TRBJ1-2; perhaps TRBD1 as D (5 bases). V gave up 5 bases and J gave up 8 bases, with 15 bases separating them. CDR1 SGHTA and CDR2 FQGTGA come from the germline V gene. CDR3 length: 13 amino acids. DNA of the CDR3: TGTGCCAGCAGCCCTCAGGGAGGATGGGGCTACACCTTC. Protein product: CASSPQGGWGYTF.

V and J are TRBV7-9 and TRBJ1-1, with D possibly TRBD1 on 6 matching bases. This CDR3 is 13 amino acids long. Trimming cost V 10 bases and J 4 bases, with 16 bases left between them. Per the germline V gene, CDR1 is SEHNR and CDR2 is FQNEAQ (reference sequence). In nucleotides, the CDR3 is TGTGCCACAGTAGGGGGGCGGCCCACTGAAGCTTTCTTT. Protein sequence: CATVGGRPTEAFF.

This clone was recorded only once. The chain is built from TRBV11-3 and TRBJ1-3; D is perhaps TRBD1 (5 bases). The CDR3 runs to 15 residues. Germline V gives CDR1 SGHNT, CDR2 YENEEA. Trimming cost V 5 bases and J 3 bases, with 14 bases left between them. In DNA, the CDR3 is TGTGCCAGCAGCCCAGGGTTTTCGTTTGGAAACACCATATATTTT. This encodes CASSPGFSFGNTIYF.

This chain uses TRBV7-2 with TRBJ1-1, with D unclear. The CDR3 extends over 12 amino acids. Germline CDR1 is SGHTA and CDR2 is FQGNSA. V shed 5 bases and J shed 4 bases, with 8 bases lying between them. In DNA, the CDR3 is TGTGCCAGCAGCCTATGGTCCACTGAAGCTTTCTTT. Its translation is CASSLWSTEAFF.

In its sample, this clone was seen a few times. The rearrangement links TRBV19 to TRBJ1-1; no clear D. V was trimmed by 2 bases and J by 3 bases, leaving 7 bases between them. Germline CDR1 reads LNHDA; CDR2 reads SQIVND (reference sequence). This CDR3 is built from 13 residues. Written as DNA, the CDR3 is TGTGCCAGTAGTATATCCCAGTACACTGAAGCTTTCTTT. Amino acids: CASSISQYTEAFF.

The rearrangement joins TRBV6-4 to TRBJ1-6; unclear D gene. This CDR3 contains 14 residues. V was shortened by 6 bases and J by 7 bases, with 13 bases between the two germline ends. CDR1 is MRHNA and CDR2 is SNTAGT in the germline V gene. The CDR3 DNA reads TGTGCCAGCAGAGACACGTCGAGGAATTCACCCCTCCACTTT. Amino acid sequence: CASRDTSRNSPLHF.

This clone was seen just once. The chain uses TRBV7-2 and TRBJ1-1; TRBD1 aligns across 9 bases. The CDR3 sequence is 15 residues long. V was clipped by 1 base and J by 1 base; unmatched bases: 1. The germline V gene encodes CDR1 SGHTA and CDR2 FQGNSA. Here the CDR3 reads CASSLVGQGNTEAFF. CDR3 DNA: TGTGCCAGCAGCTTAGTGGGACAGGGGAACACTGAAGCTTTCTTT.

The rearrangement uses TRBV5-4 and TRBJ1-1, with a possible D match to TRBD1 (5 bases). In germline, CDR1 is SGHNT, CDR2 YYREEE (reference sequence). This CDR3 has 16 amino acids. V shed 4 bases and J shed 0 bases, with 16 bases lying between them. CDR3 nucleotide sequence: TGTGCCAGCAGCAAGGACATAAGGGGAATGAACACTGAAGCTTTCTTT. Translating gives CASSKDIRGMNTEAFF.

This sequence joins TRBV7-9 and TRBJ1-2; 11 bases align to TRBD1. The CDR3 loop spans 16 amino acids. Trimming at V came to 6 bases and at J to 4 bases, leaving 10 bases not matched to a gene. CDR1 and CDR2 from the germline V gene are SEHNR and FQNEAQ (reference sequence). The CDR3 nucleotides read TGTGCCAGCAGTCCCCGGACAGGGGGCTTTCCCTATGGCTACACCTTC. Protein sequence: CASSPRTGGFPYGYTF.

This chain joins TRBV7-2 and TRBJ2-1; 8 bases agree with TRBD2. V dropped 4 bases and J dropped 13; count of bases not matched to a gene: 12. Germline-derived CDR1 and CDR2 are SGHTA and FQGNSA. The CDR3 is made up of 14 amino acids. In DNA, the CDR3 is TGTGCCAGCAGCTCCATAGCACCGGCGGGGGGACAGTTCTTC. Translated, it gives CASSSIAPAGGQFF.

V usage is TRBV9 and J usage is TRBJ1-1; D is undetermined. Germline CDR1 and CDR2: SGDLS and YYNGEE. V lost 4 bases, J lost 1 base, and 11 bases lay in between. The CDR3 runs to 14 residues. The CDR3 DNA reads TGTGCCAGCAGCCAAAACCCCCAGAACACTGAAGCTTTCTTT. Its protein product is CASSQNPQNTEAFF.

This chain links TRBV2 with TRBJ2-2; D might be TRBD1 (7 bases). V was shortened by 3 bases and J by 5 bases, with 13 bases between the two germline ends. Germline values: CDR1 SNHLY, CDR2 FYNNEI. The CDR3 covers 15 residues. The CDR3 DNA reads TGTGCCAGCAGTGAGGAGGGGGCGGATACCGGGGAGCTGTTTTTT. It encodes CASSEEGADTGELFF.

Here the CDR3 reads CASTRGMGYGYTF. The CDR3 DNA sequence: TGTGCCAGTACAAGGGGGATGGGCTATGGCTACACCTTC. This rearrangement joins TRBV2 to TRBJ1-2; TRBD1 is a possible D gene (6 bases). The V gene lost 9 bases and the J gene lost 4 bases, with 15 bases spanning the gap. CDR1 and CDR2 from the germline V gene are SNHLY and FYNNEI. This CDR3 spans 13 amino acids.

This clone was detected only once. This sequence joins TRBV7-9 and TRBJ1-3; D unresolved. CDR3 length: 14 residues. The germline V and J ends were trimmed by 8 bases and 1 base, with 12 bases remaining between them. Looked up from germline, CDR1 is SEHNR and CDR2 is FQNEAQ (reference sequence). DNA for the CDR3: TGTGCCAGCTTGGGCAGCGAGTCTGGAAACACCATATATTTT. This codes for CASLGSESGNTIYF.

The chain is built from TRBV28 and TRBJ1-1; D is unresolved. Germline CDR1 MDHEN, CDR2 SYDVKM. Between the trimmed V and J ends, which lost 6 bases and 3 bases, there was a span of 11 bases. The CDR3 is 13 residues long. The CDR3 region is CASSAPDYTEAFF. In DNA form, the CDR3 reads TGTGCCAGCAGCGCTCCCGATTACACTGAAGCTTTCTTT.

This rearrangement joins TRBV7-2 to TRBJ1-1; 7 bases fit TRBD1. The ends lost 7 bases at V and 1 base at J; junction bases unmatched: 6. This CDR3 comprises 14 residues. CDR1 and CDR2 from the germline V gene are SGHTA and FQGNSA. This CDR3 reads CASTPDRANTEAFF. The DNA for the CDR3 is TGTGCCAGCACCCCAGACAGGGCGAACACTGAAGCTTTCTTT.

V is TRBV27 and J is TRBJ1-5; TRBD1 matches 10 bases. V was pared by 5 bases and J by 6 bases, with 4 bases of the junction left unmatched. Germline V lookup: CDR1 MNHEY, CDR2 SMNVEV (reference sequence). This CDR3 has 14 amino acids. This CDR3 is CASSRGQGTQPQHF. The CDR3 region has the DNA TGTGCCAGCAGTCGGGGACAGGGGACTCAGCCCCAGCATTTT.

The genes are TRBV28 and TRBJ2-1; 13 nucleotides agree with TRBD2. Looked up from germline, CDR1 is MDHEN and CDR2 is SYDVKM. The V segment lost 4 bases and the J segment 6 bases; nucleotides outside the gene matches: 9. CDR3 length equals 17 residues. The DNA for the CDR3 is TGTGCCAGCAGTTCCCCTCAGACTAGCGGGGGGAGCAATGAGCAGTTCTTC. Protein product: CASSSPQTSGGSNEQFF.

The CDR3 protein is CASSRPNSPLHF. In DNA form, the CDR3 reads TGTGCCAGCAGCCGACCTAATTCACCCCTCCACTTT. The chain joins TRBV9 to TRBJ1-6; no firm D call. V was shortened by 4 bases and J by 6 bases, with 5 bases between the two germline ends. The germline V gene has CDR1 SGDLS and CDR2 YYNGEE. This CDR3 region has 12 residues.

This clone was recorded only once. This CDR3 reads CASSLSPRTSMLEQYF. The CDR3 DNA follows: TGCGCCAGCAGCTTGTCCCCGCGGACATCCATGTTGGAGCAGTACTTC. This chain uses TRBV5-1 with TRBJ2-7; the D gene is possibly TRBD1 (5 bases). Germline-derived CDR1 and CDR2 are SGHRS and YFSETQ. The CDR3 has 16 amino acids. V lost 1 base, J lost 7 bases, and 21 bases lay in between.

V is TRBV5-1 and J is TRBJ2-5; unclear D gene. Deletions cut 0 bases from V and 4 bases from J, with 4 bases between. There are 12 residues in the CDR3. Germline CDR1 reads SGHRS; CDR2 reads YFSETQ. CDR3 bases: TGCGCCAGCAGCTTGGATAGAGAGACCCAGTACTTC. Translation gives CASSLDRETQYF.